One and the same sample provided the 6 T cell receptor beta chains below, sequenced in a study of cytomegalovirus exposure and HLA in healthy donors. 13 Jbeta primers and 60 Vbeta primers were used for the PCR. Sequencing used immunoSEQ multiplex PCR; TCRdb keeps in-frame clones, though not all of them. Seen here are roughly 100,000 clones, nearly 15% observed once, and the top ten hold 0.83%. Sample: PBMCs. The receptors come from a female donor in good health and CMV-seronegative.

The chain employs TRBV10-2 and TRBJ2-5, with D perhaps matching TRBD1 (6 bases). V lost 0 bases and J lost 4, with 15 bases in between. Per the germline V gene, CDR1 is WSHSY and CDR2 is SAAADI. The CDR3 has 16 residues. CDR3: CASSESNRVVGETQYF. The CDR3 coding sequence is TGCGCCAGCAGTGAGTCGAACAGGGTGGTGGGAGAGACCCAGTACTTC.

This clone was observed a handful of times. The rearrangement joins TRBV7-2 to TRBJ2-1; 11 bases fit TRBD2. Trimming cost V 5 bases and J 7 bases; bases outside gene matches: 10. This CDR3 spans 16 amino acids. CDR1 SGHTA and CDR2 FQGNSA come from the germline V gene. CDR3 sequence reads: CASSQGRASGRNEQFF. CDR3 coding DNA: TGTGCCAGCAGCCAGGGTAGGGCTAGCGGGAGGAATGAGCAGTTCTTC.

This chain links TRBV19 with TRBJ1-1; D call uncertain. From germline, CDR1 is LNHDA and CDR2 SQIVND (reference sequence). This CDR3 spans 13 amino acids. Trimming removed 3 bases at V and 7 bases at J, with 12 bases between. CDR3 loop: CASSMGRPVEAFF. The CDR3 nucleotides read TGTGCCAGTAGTATGGGGAGACCCGTTGAAGCTTTCTTT.

The chain is built from TRBV4-3 and TRBJ2-7; 7 nucleotides align to TRBD1. V trimming: 0 bases; J trimming: 2 bases; junction bases outside the gene matches: 4. CDR3 length: 15 amino acids. The germline V gene encodes CDR1 LGHNA and CDR2 YSLEER. The CDR3 region has the DNA TGCGCCAGCAGCCAAGATCTAGGGGGCGCCTACGAGCAGTACTTC. Translating it yields CASSQDLGGAYEQYF.

The table lists this clone with a few counts. The rearrangement links TRBV6-5 to TRBJ1-5, with no clear D. Trimming took 0 bases from V and 8 from J, leaving 14 bases between them. The germline gives CDR1 MNHEY, CDR2 SVGAGI. This CDR3 region has 15 residues. CDR3 loop: CASSYSSVSGKPQHF. The CDR3 DNA reads as TGTGCCAGCAGTTACTCGAGTGTGTCTGGTAAGCCCCAGCATTTT.

This clone has more than one count but fewer than ten. This chain links TRBV11-2 with TRBJ1-2; 7 positions match TRBD1. This CDR3 comprises 17 residues. The germline CDR1 and CDR2 sequences are SGHAT and FQNNGV. V gave up 0 bases and J gave up 5 bases; unmatched junction bases: 12. CDR3 region: CASSLDPTGTSGYGYTF. CDR3 nucleotide sequence: TGTGCCAGCAGCTTAGACCCGACAGGGACATCAGGGTATGGCTACACCTTC.